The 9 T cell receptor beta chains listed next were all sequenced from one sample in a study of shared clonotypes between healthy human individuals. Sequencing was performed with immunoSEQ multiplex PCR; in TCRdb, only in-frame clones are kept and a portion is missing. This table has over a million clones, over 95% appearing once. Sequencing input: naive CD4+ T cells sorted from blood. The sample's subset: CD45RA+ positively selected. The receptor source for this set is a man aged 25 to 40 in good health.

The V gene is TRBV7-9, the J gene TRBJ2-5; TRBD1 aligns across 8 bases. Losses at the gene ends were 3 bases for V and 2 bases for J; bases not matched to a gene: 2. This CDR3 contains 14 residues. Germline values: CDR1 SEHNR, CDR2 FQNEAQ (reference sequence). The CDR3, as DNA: TGTGCCAGCAGCTTGACAGGGGCGCAAGAGACCCAGTACTTC. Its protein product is CASSLTGAQETQYF.

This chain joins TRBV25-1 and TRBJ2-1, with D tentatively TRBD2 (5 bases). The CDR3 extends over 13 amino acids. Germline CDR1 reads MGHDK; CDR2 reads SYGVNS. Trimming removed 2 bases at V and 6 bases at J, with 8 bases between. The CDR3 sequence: CASSEPGGNEQFF. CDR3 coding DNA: TGTGCCAGCAGTGAACCCGGAGGCAATGAGCAGTTCTTC. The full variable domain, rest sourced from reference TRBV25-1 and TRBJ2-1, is EADIYQTPRYLVIGTGKKITLECSQTMGHDKMYWYQQDPGMELHLIHYSYGVNSTEKGDLSSESTVSRIRTEHFPLTLESARPSHTSQYLCASSEPGGNEQFFGPGTRLTVL.

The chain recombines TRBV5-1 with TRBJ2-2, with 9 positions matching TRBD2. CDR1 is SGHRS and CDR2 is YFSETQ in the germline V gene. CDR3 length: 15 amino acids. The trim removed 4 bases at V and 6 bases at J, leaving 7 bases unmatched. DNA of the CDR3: TGCGCCAGCAGCGCGCGGGAGGGCCATGCCGGGGAGCTGTTTTTT. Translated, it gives CASSAREGHAGELFF.

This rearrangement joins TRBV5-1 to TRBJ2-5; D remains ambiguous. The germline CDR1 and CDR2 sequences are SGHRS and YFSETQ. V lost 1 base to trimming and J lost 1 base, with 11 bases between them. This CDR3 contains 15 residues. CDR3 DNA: TGCGCCAGCAGCTTGATAGATGGCAGCCAAGAGACCCAGTACTTC. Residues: CASSLIDGSQETQYF.

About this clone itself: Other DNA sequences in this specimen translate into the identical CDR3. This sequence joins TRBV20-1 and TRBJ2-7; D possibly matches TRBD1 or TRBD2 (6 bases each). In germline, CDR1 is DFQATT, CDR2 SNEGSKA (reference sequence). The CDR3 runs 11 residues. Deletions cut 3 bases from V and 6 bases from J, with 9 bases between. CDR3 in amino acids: CSASRGGEQYF. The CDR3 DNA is TGCAGTGCTAGCAGGGGAGGCGAGCAGTACTTC.

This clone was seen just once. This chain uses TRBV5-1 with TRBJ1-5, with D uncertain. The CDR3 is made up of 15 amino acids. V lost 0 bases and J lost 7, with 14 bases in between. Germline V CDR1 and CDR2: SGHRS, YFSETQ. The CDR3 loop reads CASSLGGQARQPQHF. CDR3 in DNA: TGCGCCAGCAGCTTGGGTGGCCAGGCCAGACAGCCCCAGCATTTT.

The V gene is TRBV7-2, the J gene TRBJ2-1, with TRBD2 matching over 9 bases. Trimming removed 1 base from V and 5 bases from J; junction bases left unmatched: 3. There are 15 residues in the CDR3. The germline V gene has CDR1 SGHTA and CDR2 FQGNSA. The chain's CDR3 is CASSLETSGHNEQFF. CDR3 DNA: TGTGCCAGCAGCTTAGAGACTAGCGGCCACAATGAGCAGTTCTTC.

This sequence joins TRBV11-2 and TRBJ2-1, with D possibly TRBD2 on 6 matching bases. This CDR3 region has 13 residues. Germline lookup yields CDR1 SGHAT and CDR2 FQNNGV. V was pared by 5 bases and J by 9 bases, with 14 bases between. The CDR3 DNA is TGTGCCAGCAGCCCGAGACTAGTCTCTGAGCAGTTCTTC. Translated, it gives CASSPRLVSEQFF.

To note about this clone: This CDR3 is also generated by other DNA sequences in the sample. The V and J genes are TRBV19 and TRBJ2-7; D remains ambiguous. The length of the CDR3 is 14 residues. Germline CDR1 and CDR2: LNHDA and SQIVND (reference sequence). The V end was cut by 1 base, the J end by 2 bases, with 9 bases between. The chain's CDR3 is CASSIVGGTYEQYF. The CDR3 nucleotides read TGTGCCAGTAGTATAGTTGGTGGAACCTACGAGCAGTACTTC.